The clone carrying this TCR beta chain was seen a few times. Antigen: not known. TCRdb redid the calling of the RT-PCR reads with MiXCR, one entry per CDR3 protein. The table has hundreds of thousands of distinct CDR3 sequences, approximately 17% seen once. This specimen belongs to a study of response to subunit inactivated influenza vaccine. Broader study findings: Authors suggested seasonal influenza vaccinations each recruit few new T cells.

This clonotype was sampled from a man aged 50-60 years who received an inactivated influenza vaccine. Sequenced here: PBMCs from blood, sampled roughly 5 days after vaccination.

The CDR3 nucleotides read TGTGCCAGCAGTTTAAACCGACTAGTTCGATTAGGGAGGAATGAGCAGTTCTTC. The encoded protein is CASSLNRLVRLGRNEQFF. The chain recombines TRBV28 with TRBJ2-1, with D maybe TRBD2 (6 bases). Trimming removed 2 bases at V and 7 bases at J, with 24 bases between. The CDR3 is made up of 18 amino acids. Germline assignment: CDR1 MDHEN and CDR2 SYDVKM.